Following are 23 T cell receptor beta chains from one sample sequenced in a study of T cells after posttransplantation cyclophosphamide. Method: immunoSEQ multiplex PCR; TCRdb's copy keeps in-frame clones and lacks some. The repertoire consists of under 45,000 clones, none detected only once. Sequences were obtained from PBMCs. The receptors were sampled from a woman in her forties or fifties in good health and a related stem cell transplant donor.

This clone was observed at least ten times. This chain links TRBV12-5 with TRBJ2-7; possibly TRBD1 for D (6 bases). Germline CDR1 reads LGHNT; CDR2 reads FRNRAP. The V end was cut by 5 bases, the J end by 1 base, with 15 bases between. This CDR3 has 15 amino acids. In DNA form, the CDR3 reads TGTGCTAGTGGTAAGGACAGAGGGGGATCCTACGAGCAGTACTTC. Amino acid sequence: CASGKDRGGSYEQYF.

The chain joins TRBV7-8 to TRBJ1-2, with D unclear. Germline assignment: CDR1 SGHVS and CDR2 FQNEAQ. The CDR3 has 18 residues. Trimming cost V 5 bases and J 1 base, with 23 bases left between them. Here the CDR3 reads CASSPSRVLPGINYGYTF. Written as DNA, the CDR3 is TGTGCCAGCAGCCCCTCGAGGGTTTTGCCCGGTATTAACTATGGCTACACCTTC.

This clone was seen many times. CDR3 sequence: CASRLDSYTEAFF. CDR3 coding DNA: TGTGCCAGCAGACTGGACAGTTACACTGAAGCTTTCTTT. The rearrangement uses TRBV6-4 and TRBJ1-1, with a possible D match to TRBD1 (6 bases). This CDR3 comprises 13 residues. Germline V gene sequence: CDR1 MRHNA, CDR2 SNTAGT. The V gene lost 6 bases and the J gene lost 3 bases, with 11 bases spanning the gap.

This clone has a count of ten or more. The CDR3 loop is CASRLGTGGGYTF. The CDR3 DNA follows: TGTGCCAGCAGACTTGGGACAGGGGGTGGCTACACCTTC. The chain is built from TRBV6-5 and TRBJ1-2; 11 positions agree with TRBD1. The CDR3 loop spans 13 amino acids. Trimming cost V 6 bases and J 7 bases; bases outside gene matches: 4. In germline, CDR1 is MNHEY, CDR2 SVGAGI.

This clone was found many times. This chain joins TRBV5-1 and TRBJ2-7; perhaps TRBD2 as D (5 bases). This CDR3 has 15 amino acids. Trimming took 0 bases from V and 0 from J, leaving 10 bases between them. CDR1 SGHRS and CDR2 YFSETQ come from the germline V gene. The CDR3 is CASSLASGSSYEQYF. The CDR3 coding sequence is TGCGCCAGCAGCTTGGCGAGCGGTAGCTCCTACGAGCAGTACTTC.

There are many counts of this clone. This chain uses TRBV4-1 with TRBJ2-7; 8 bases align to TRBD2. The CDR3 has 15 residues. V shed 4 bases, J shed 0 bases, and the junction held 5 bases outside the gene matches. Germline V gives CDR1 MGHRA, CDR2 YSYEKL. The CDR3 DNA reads TGCGCCAGCAGCCGTTTGCGGGGGGACTCCTACGAGCAGTACTTC. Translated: CASSRLRGDSYEQYF.

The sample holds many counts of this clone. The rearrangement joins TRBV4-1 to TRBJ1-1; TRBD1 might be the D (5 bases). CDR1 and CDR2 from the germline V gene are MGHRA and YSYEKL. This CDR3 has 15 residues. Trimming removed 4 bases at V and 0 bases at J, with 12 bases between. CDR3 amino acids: CASSPREGLNTEAFF. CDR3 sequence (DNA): TGCGCCAGCAGCCCCCGGGAGGGGTTGAACACTGAAGCTTTCTTT.

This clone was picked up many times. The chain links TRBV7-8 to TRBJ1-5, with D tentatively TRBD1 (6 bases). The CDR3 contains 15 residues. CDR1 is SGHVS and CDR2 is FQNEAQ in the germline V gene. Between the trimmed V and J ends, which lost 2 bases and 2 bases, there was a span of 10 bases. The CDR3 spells CASSLWGGGNQPQHF. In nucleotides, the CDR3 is TGTGCCAGCAGCTTATGGGGGGGCGGCAATCAGCCCCAGCATTTT.

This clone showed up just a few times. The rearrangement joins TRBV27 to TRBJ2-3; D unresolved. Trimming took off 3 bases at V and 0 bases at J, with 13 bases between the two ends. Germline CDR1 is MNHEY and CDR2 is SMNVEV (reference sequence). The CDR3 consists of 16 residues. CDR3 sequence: CASSFLKSGSTDTQYF. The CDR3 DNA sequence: TGTGCCAGCAGTTTCCTTAAATCGGGTAGCACAGATACGCAGTATTTT.

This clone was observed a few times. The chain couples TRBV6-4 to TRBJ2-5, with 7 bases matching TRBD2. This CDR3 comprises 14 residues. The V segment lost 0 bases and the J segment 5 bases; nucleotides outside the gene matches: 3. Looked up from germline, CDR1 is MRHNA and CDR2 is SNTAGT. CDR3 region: CASSDSRRGETQYF. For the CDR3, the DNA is TGTGCCAGCAGTGACTCGAGGCGGGGGGAGACCCAGTACTTC.

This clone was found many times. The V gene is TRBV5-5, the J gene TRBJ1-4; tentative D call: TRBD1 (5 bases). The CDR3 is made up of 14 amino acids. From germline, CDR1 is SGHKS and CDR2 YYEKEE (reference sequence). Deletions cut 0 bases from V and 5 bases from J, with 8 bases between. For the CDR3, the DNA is TGTGCCAGCAGCTTGGCGCGGGGGAATGAAAAACTGTTTTTT. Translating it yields CASSLARGNEKLFF.

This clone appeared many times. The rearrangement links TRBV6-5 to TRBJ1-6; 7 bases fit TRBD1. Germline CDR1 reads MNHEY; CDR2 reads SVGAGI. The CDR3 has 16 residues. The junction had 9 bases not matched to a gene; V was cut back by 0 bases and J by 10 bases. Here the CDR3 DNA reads TGTGCCAGCAGTTACTCGTCGGCAGGGGGTAGATCACCCCTCCACTTT. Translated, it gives CASSYSSAGGRSPLHF.

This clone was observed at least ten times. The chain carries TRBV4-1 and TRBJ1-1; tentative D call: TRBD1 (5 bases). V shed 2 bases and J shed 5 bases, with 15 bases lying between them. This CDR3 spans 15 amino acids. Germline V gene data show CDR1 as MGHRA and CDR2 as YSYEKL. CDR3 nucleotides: TGCGCCAGCAGCCAAACAATGACAGTAAGAACTGAAGCTTTCTTT. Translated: CASSQTMTVRTEAFF.

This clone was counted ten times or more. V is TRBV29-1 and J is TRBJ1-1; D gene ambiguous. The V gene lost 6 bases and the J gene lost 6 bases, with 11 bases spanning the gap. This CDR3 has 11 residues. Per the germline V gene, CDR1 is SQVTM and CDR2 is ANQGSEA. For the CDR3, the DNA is TGCAGCGTGGAGGCGTTCGCTGAAGCTTTCTTT. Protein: CSVEAFAEAFF.

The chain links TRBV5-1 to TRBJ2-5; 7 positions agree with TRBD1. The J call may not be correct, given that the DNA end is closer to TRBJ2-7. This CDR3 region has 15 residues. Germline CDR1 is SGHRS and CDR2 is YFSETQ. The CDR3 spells CASSLGGGGPYEQYF. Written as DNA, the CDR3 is TGCGCCAGCAGCTTAGGGGGCGGAGGCCCCTACGAGCAGTACTTC.

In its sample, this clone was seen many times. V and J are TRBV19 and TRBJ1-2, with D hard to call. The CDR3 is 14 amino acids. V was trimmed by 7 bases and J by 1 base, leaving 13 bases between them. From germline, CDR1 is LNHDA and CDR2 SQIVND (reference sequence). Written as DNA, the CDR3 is TGTGCCAGTACCCCCCCGGCAGGTAACTATGGCTACACCTTC. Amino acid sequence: CASTPPAGNYGYTF.

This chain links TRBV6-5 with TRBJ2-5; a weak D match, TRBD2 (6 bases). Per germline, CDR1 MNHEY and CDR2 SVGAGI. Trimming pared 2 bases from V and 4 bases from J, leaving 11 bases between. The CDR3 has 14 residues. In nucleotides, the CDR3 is TGTGCCAGCAGTTACGGGGGGATTAGAGAGACCCAGTACTTC. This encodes CASSYGGIRETQYF.

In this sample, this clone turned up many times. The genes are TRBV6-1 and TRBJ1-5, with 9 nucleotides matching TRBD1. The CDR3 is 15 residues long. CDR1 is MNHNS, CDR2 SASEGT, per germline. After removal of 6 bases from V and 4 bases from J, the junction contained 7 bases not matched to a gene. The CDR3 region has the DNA TGTGCCAGCAGCCAGACAGGGGGTTGGAATCAGCCCCAGCATTTT. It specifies CASSQTGGWNQPQHF.

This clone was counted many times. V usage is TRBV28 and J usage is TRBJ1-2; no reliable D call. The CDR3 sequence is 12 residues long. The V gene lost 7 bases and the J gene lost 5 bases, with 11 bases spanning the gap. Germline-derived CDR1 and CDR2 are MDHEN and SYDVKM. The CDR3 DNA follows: TGTGCCAGCAAACTTACGGGTTATGGCTACACCTTC. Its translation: CASKLTGYGYTF.

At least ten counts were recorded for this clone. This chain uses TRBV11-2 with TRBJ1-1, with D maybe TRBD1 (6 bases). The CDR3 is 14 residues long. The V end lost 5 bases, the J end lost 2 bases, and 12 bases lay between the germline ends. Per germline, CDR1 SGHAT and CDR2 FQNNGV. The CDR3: CASSLGAFNTEAFF. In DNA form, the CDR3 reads TGTGCCAGCAGCCTGGGGGCTTTCAACACTGAAGCTTTCTTT.

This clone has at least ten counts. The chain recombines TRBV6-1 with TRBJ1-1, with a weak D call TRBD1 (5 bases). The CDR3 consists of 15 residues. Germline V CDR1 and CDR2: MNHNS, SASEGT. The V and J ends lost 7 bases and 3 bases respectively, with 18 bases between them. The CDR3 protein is CASTLRGGRDTEAFF. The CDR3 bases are TGTGCCAGCACCCTCCGGGGGGGAAGGGACACTGAAGCTTTCTTT.

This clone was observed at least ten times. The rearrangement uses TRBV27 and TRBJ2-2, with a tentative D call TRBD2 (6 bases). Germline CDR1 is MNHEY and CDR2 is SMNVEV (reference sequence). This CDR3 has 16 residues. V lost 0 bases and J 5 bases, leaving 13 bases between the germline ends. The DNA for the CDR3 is TGTGCCAGCAGTTTATCTGCGGGGCGGCGGACCGGGGAGCTGTTTTTT. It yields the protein CASSLSAGRRTGELFF.

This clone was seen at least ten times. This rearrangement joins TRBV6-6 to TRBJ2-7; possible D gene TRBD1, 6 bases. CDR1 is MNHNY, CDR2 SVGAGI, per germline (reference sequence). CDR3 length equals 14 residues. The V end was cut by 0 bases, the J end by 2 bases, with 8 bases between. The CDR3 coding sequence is TGTGCCAGCAGTTACTCGCAGGGGCCCTACGAGCAGTACTTC. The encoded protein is CASSYSQGPYEQYF.